A selection of T cell receptor beta chains follows, all from one sample in a study of identical twins. TCRdb re-called the 5' RACE reads with MiXCR, one entry per CDR3 protein. The sample holds some 1,700,000 distinct CDR3 sequences, around a third seen once. The sequencing input was cord blood. The receptors originated from a newborn girl in good health. Each CDR3 is given with its conserved first and last residue. A D gene is named only where the DNA matches it firmly. Not every row has a clone size; where given, it reads once, few, many or a size class.

NA	TRBV2	few	TRBJ2-7	TGTGCCAGCAGGCTCCGGGACGTCGGTGCCTACGAGCAGTACTTC	CASRLRDVGAYEQYF
NA	TRBV6-2/TRBV6-3	NA	TRBJ2-1	TGTGCCAGCAGTTACCCTAGCTTAGTCTCCTACAATGAGCAGTTCTTC	CASSYPSLVSYNEQFF
NA	TRBV24-1	many	TRBJ1-2	TGTGCCACCAGTTCGGGCTATGGCTACACCTTC	CATSSGYGYTF
NA	TRBV18	NA	TRBJ1-5	TGTGCCAGCTCACCACTCCAGTCTAATGGTGGCAATCAGCCCCAGCATTTT	CASSPLQSNGGNQPQHF
TRBD1	TRBV20-1	NA	TRBJ1-2	TGCAGTGCTAGAGAGTCCGGGACAGGGTTCTATGGCTACACCTTC	CSARESGTGFYGYTF
NA	TRBV28	NA	TRBJ1-1	TGTGCCAGCAGTCCCCCCGGGAGGGCAGGGAGTGAAGCTTTCTTT	CASSPPGRAGSEAFF
TRBD1	TRBV28	NA	TRBJ2-5	TGTGTCAGCAGTTTAGGACAGGGTCAGAAGACCCAGTACTTC	CVSSLGQGQKTQYF
TRBD2	TRBV20-1	few	TRBJ2-3	TGCAGTGCTAGATCCCGACTAGCCCCCACAGATACGCAGTATTTT	CSARSRLAPTDTQYF
TRBD2	TRBV20-1	NA	TRBJ2-1	TGCAGTGCAGGACTAGCGGGGGGGGAGCAGTTCTTC	CSAGLAGGEQFF
TRBD2	TRBV12-3/TRBV12-4	NA	TRBJ2-1	TGTGCCAGCAGTTTAGACCTTCTAGCGGGGGGACAGTACAATGAGCAGTTCTTC	CASSLDLLAGGQYNEQFF
NA	TRBV7-2	NA	TRBJ2-2	TGTGCCAGCAGCTTAAGTAGATACGGGGAGCTGTTTTTT	CASSLSRYGELFF
TRBD2	TRBV24-1	few	TRBJ2-1	TGTGCCACCAGTGATCCCAGACTAGCGGGCAATGAGCAGTTCTTC	CATSDPRLAGNEQFF
TRBD2	TRBV20-1	few	TRBJ2-1	TGCAGTGCTAGATACCCGGGACTAGCGGGCTACAATGAGCAGTTCTTC	CSARYPGLAGYNEQFF
TRBD1	TRBV20-1	NA	TRBJ1-5	TGCAGTGCTCCTCGGGACAGGGGGCATCAGCCCCAGCATTTT	CSAPRDRGHQPQHF
NA	TRBV27	NA	TRBJ2-1	TGTGCCAGCAGTTTTTCGGCAGGGACCTACAATGAGCAGTTCTTC	CASSFSAGTYNEQFF
NA	TRBV29-1	NA	TRBJ2-1	TGCAGCGTTGACCTAGGGTCTAGCTATGAGCAGTTCTTC	CSVDLGSSYEQFF
NA	TRBV2	NA	TRBJ2-1	TGTGCCAGTAGGACTAACCGGGGCAATAAGCAGTTCTTC	CASRTNRGNKQFF
NA	TRBV14	many	TRBJ2-7	TGTGCCAGCAGCCAAGGATTAGGTATGGCGGGACATTACATCTACGAGCAGTACTTC	CASSQGLGMAGHYIYEQYF
NA	TRBV7-9	NA	TRBJ1-3	TGTGCCAGCAGCTTAGGCTACTCTGGAAACACCATATATTTT	CASSLGYSGNTIYF
NA	TRBV20-1	few	TRBJ2-7	TGCAGTGCTAGAGATACCGGCGAGCAGTACTTC	CSARDTGEQYF